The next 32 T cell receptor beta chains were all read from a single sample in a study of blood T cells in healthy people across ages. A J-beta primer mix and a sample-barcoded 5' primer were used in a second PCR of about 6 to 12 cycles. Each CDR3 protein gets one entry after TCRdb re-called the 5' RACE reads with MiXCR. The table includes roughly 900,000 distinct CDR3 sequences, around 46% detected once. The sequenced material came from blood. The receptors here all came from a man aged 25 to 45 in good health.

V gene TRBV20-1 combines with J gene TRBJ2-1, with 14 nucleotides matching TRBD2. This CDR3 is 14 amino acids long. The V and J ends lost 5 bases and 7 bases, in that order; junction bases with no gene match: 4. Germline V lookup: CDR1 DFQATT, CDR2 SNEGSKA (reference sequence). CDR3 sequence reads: CSAGTSGGLNEQFF. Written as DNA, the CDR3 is TGCAGTGCTGGGACTAGCGGGGGCTTAAATGAGCAGTTCTTC.

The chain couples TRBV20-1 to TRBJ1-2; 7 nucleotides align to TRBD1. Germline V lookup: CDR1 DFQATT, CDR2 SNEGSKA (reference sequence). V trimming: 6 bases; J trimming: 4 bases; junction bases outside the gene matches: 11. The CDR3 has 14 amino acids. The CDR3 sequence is CSAKGRGTLYGYTF. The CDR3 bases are TGCAGTGCAAAGGGCAGGGGGACCCTCTATGGCTACACCTTC.

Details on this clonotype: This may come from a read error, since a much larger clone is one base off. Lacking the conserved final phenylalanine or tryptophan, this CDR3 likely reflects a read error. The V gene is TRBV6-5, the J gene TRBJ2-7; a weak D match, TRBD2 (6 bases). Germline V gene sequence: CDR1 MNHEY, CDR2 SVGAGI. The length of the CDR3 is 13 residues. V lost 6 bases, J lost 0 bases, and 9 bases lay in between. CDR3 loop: CASRPGGSYEQYY. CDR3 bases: TGTGCCAGCAGACCCGGGGGCTCCTACGAGCAGTACTAC.

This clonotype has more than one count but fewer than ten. The CDR3 DNA follows: TGTGCCACCAGTGGCGACAGCCCCTATGGCTACACCTTC. As protein: CATSGDSPYGYTF. The chain uses TRBV24-1 and TRBJ1-2; D perhaps matches TRBD1 (5 bases). This CDR3 has 13 amino acids. Germline V lookup: CDR1 KGHDR, CDR2 SFDVKD. V shed 5 bases and J shed 4 bases, with 10 bases lying between them.

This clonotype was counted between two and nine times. The CDR3 reads CASSSPGTSNTGELFF. Written as DNA, the CDR3 is TGCGCCAGCAGCTCCCCCGGGACTTCCAACACCGGGGAGCTGTTTTTT. The chain carries TRBV5-1 and TRBJ2-2; possibly TRBD2 for D (6 bases). Germline CDR1 is SGHRS and CDR2 is YFSETQ. The length of the CDR3 is 16 residues. The ends were cut back, 3 bases at V and 2 bases at J, with 14 bases in the middle. Variable domain in full (rest from reference TRBV5-1 and TRBJ2-2): KAGVTQTPRYLIKTRGQQVTLSCSPISGHRSVSWYQQTPGQGLQFLFEYFSETQRNKGNFPGRFSGRQFSNSRSEMNVSTLELGDSALYLCASSSPGTSNTGELFFGEGSRLTVL.

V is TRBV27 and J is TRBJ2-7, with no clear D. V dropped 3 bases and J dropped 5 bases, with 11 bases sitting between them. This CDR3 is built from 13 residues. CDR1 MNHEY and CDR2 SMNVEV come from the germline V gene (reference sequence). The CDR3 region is CASSLEYRHEQYF. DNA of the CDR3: TGTGCCAGCAGTTTGGAGTATAGGCACGAGCAGTACTTC.

The CDR3 spells CSVETGAYNEQFF. The CDR3 DNA is TGCAGCGTTGAGACAGGGGCCTACAATGAGCAGTTCTTC. This rearrangement joins TRBV29-1 to TRBJ2-1, with 8 bases matching TRBD1. J lost 2 bases, V lost 3 bases, and 0 bases had no gene match. This CDR3 has 13 residues. Per the germline V gene, CDR1 is SQVTM and CDR2 is ANQGSEA.

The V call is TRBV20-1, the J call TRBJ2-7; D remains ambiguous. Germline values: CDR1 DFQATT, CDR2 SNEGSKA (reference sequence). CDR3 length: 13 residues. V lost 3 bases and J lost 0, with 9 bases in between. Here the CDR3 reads CSASLSSSYEQYF. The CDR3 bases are TGCAGTGCTAGCCTAAGTAGCTCCTACGAGCAGTACTTC.

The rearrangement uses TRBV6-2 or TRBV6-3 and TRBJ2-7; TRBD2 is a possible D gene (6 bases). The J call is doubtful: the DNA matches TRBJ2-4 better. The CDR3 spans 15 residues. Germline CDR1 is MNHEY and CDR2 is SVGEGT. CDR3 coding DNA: TGTGCCAGCCGGGAGACGATCGTAGCCAAAAACATTCAGTACTTC. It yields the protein CASRETIVAKNIQYF.

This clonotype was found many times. The CDR3 reads CSGTARDNEQFF. Written as DNA, the CDR3 is TGCAGTGGGACGGCCCGGGACAATGAGCAGTTCTTC. The rearrangement joins TRBV20-1 to TRBJ2-1; no clear D. CDR3 length: 12 amino acids. The V end was cut by 7 bases, the J end by 5 bases, with 12 bases between. CDR1 DFQATT and CDR2 SNEGSKA come from the germline V gene (reference sequence).

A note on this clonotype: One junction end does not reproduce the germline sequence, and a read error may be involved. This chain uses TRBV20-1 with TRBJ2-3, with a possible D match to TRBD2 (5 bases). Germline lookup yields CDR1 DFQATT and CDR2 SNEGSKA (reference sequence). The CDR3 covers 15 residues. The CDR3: CSTREGSLGTDTQYF. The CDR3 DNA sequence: TGCAGTACTAGAGAGGGTAGCTTAGGGACAGATACGCAGTATTTT.

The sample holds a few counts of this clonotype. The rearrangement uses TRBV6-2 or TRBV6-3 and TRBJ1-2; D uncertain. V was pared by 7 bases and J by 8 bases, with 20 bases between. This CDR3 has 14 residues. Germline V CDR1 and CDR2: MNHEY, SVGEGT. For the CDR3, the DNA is TGTGCCAGCATCATTACGGGGATCGCCCACGGCTACACCTTC. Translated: CASIITGIAHGYTF.

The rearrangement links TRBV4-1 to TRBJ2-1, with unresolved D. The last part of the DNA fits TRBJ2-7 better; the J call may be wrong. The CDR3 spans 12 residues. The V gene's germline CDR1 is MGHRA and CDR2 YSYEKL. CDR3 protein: CASSQLGNEQYF. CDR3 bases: TGCGCCAGCAGCCAATTAGGGAATGAGCAGTACTTC.

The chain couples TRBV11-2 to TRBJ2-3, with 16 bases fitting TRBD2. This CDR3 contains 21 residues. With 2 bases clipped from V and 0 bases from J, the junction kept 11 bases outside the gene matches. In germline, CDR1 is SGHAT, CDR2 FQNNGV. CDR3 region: CASSLIGLGLAGGTSTDTQYF. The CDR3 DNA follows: TGTGCCAGCAGCTTAATCGGTCTGGGACTAGCGGGGGGGACTAGCACAGATACGCAGTATTTT.

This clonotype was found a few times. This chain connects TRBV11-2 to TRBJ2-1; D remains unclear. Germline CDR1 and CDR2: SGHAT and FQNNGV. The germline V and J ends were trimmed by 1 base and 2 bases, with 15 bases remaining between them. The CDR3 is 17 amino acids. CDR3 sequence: CASSLALARSAYNEQFF. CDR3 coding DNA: TGTGCCAGCAGCTTAGCCTTAGCTAGATCGGCCTACAATGAGCAGTTCTTC.

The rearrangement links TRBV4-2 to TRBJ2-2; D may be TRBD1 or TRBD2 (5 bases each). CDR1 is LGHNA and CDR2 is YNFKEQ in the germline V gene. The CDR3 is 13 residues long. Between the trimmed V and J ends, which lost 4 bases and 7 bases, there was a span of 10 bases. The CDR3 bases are TGTGCCAGCAGCCGAGGGGACGGCGGGGAGCTGTTTTTT. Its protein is CASSRGDGGELFF.

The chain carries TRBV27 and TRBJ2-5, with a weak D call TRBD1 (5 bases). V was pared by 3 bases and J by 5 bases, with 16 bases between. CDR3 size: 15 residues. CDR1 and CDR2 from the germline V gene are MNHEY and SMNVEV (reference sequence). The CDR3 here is CASSFLQGGWETQYF. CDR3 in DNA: TGTGCCAGCAGTTTTTTGCAGGGCGGCTGGGAGACCCAGTACTTC.

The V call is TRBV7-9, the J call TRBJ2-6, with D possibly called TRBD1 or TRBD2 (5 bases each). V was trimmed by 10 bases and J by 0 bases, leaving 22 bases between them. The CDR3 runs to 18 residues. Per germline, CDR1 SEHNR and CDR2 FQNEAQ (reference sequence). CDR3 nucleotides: TGTGCCACTCAGGGACCGTTCGGTCCCTTCTCTGGGGCCAACGTCCTGACTTTC. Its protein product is CATQGPFGPFSGANVLTF.

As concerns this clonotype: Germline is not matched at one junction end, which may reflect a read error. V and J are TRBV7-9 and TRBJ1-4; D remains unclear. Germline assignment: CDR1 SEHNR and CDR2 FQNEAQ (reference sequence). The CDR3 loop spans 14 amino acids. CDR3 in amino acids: CASGFGATNEKLFF. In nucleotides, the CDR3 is TGTGCCAGCGGCTTCGGCGCAACTAATGAAAAACTATTTTTT.

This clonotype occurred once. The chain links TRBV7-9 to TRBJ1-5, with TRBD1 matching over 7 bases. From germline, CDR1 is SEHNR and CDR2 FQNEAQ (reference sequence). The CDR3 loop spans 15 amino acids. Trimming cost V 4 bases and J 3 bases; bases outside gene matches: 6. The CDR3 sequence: CASSWTGVVNQPQHF. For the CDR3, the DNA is TGTGCCAGCAGCTGGACAGGAGTCGTCAATCAGCCCCAGCATTTT.

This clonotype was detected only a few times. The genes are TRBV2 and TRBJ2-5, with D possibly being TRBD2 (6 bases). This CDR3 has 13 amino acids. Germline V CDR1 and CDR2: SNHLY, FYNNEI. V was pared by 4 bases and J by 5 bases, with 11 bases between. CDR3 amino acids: CASSAGRGETQYF. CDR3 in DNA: TGTGCCAGCAGTGCCGGCCGGGGGGAGACCCAGTACTTC.

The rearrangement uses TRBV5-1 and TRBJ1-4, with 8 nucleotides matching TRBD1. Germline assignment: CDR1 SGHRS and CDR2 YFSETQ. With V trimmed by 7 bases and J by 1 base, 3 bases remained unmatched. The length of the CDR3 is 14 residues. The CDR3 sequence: CASGTGGTNEKLFF. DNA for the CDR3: TGCGCCAGCGGAACAGGGGGAACTAATGAAAAACTGTTTTTT. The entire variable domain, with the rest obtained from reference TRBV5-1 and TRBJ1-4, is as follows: KAGVTQTPRYLIKTRGQQVTLSCSPISGHRSVSWYQQTPGQGLQFLFEYFSETQRNKGNFPGRFSGRQFSNSRSEMNVSTLELGDSALYLCASGTGGTNEKLFFGSGTQLSVL.

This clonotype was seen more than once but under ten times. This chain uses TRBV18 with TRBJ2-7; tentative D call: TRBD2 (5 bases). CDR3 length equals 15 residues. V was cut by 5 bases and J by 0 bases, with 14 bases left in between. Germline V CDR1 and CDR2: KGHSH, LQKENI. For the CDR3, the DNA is TGTGCCAGCTCATCATTAGCGCGGAGCTCCTACGAGCAGTACTTC. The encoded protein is CASSSLARSSYEQYF. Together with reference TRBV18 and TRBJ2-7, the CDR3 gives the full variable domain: NAGVMQNPRHLVRRRGQEARLRCSPMKGHSHVYWYRQLPEEGLKFMVYLQKENIIDESGMPKERFSAEFPKEGPSILRIQQVVRGDSAAYFCASSSLARSSYEQYFGPGTRLTVT.

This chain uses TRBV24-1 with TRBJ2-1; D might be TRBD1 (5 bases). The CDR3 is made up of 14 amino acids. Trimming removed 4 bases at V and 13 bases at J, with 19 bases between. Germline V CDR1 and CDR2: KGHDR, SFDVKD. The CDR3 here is CATSEAQGTVGQFF. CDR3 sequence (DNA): TGTGCCACCAGTGAGGCGCAGGGTACTGTAGGTCAGTTCTTC.

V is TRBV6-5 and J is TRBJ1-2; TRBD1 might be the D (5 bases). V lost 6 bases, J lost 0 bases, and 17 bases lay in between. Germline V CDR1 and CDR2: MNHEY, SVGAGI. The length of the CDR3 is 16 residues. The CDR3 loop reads CASSDGQGWANYGYTF. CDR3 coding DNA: TGTGCCAGCAGCGACGGACAAGGCTGGGCTAACTATGGCTACACCTTC.

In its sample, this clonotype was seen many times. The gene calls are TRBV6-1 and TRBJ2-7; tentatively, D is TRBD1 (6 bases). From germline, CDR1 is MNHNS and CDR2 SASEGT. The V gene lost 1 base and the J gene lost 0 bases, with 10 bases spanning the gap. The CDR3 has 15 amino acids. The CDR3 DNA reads TGTGCCAGCAGTGAAGATGGGGGCAGCTCCTACGAGCAGTACTTC. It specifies CASSEDGGSSYEQYF.

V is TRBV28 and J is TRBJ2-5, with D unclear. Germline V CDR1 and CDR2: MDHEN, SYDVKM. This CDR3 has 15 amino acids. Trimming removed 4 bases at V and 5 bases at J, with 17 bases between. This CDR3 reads CASSSSALMGETQYF. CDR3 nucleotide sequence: TGTGCCAGCAGTTCCTCGGCATTAATGGGGGAGACCCAGTACTTC.

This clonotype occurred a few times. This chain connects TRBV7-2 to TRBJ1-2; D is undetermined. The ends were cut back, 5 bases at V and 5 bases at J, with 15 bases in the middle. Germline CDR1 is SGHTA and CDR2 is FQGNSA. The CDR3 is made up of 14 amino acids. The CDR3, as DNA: TGTGCCAGCAGCCGCCAGGCGGATCTTTATGGCTACACCTTC. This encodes CASSRQADLYGYTF.

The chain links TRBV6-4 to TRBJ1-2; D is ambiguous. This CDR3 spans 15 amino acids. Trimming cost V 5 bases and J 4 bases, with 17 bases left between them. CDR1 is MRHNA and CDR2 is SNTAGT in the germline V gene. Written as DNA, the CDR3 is TGTGCCAGCAGTCCGGAACCCGGGATAATCTATGGCTACACCTTC. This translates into CASSPEPGIIYGYTF.

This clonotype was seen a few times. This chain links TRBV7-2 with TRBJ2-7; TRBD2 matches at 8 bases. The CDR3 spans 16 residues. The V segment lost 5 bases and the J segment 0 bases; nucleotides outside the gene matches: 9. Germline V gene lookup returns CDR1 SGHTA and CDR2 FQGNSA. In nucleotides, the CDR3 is TGTGCCAGCAGCAAAAATAGCGGGGTAAGCTCCTACGAGCAGTACTTC. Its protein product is CASSKNSGVSSYEQYF.

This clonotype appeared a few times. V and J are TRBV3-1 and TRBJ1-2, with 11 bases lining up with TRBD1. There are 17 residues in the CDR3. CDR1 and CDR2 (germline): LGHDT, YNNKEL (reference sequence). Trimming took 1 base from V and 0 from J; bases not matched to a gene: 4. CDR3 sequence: CASSQAGTGGTNYGYTF. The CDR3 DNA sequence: TGTGCCAGCAGCCAAGCCGGGACAGGGGGAACTAACTATGGCTACACCTTC.

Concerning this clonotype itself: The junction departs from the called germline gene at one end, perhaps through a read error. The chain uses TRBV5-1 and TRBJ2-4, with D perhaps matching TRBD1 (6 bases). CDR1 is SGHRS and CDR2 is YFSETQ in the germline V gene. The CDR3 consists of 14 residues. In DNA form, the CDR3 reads TGCGTCAGCAGCGTGGACAGAGGGGGAAACATTCAGTACTTC. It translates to CVSSVDRGGNIQYF.